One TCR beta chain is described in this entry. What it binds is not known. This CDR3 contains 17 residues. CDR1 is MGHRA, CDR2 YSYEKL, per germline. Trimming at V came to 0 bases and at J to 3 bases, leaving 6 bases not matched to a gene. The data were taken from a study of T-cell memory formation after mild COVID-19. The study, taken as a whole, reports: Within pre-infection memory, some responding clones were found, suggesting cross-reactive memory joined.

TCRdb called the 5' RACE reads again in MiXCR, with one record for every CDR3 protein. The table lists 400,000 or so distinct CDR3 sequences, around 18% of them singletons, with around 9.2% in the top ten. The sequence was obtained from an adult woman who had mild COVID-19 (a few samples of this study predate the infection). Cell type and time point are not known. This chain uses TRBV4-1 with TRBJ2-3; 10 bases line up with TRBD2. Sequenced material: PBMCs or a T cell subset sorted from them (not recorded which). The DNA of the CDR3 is TGCGCCAGCAGCCAAGATTTCCGGACTAGCGGTACAGATACGCAGTATTTT. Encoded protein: CASSQDFRTSGTDTQYF.